This T cell receptor beta chain was retrieved from a study of blood T cells in healthy people across ages. The second PCR ran roughly 6 to 11 cycles with a sample-barcoded 5' primer and J-beta primers. Every cDNA was tagged by a template-switch adaptor with 12 random nucleotides. Using its own MiXCR run on the 5' RACE reads, TCRdb lists one record per CDR3 protein. The sample lists about 1,500,000 distinct CDR3 sequences, roughly 27% occurring once. General study points: Strong correlation existed between TCR beta diversity and naive T cell percentage.

Isolation per sample recovered at least 6 million PBMCs. A minimum of 5 micrograms of total RNA was extracted per sample. Worth noting for this clonotype: Its target is unknown.

This clonotype was sampled from a woman aged 25 to 39 in good health. Sequenced: blood.

CDR3 loop: CASSLSQTIYEQYF. CDR3 sequence (DNA): TGTGCCAGCAGCTTGTCACAGACCATCTACGAGCAGTACTTC. The chain is built from TRBV5-6 and TRBJ2-7; no reliable D call. Germline V gene sequence: CDR1 SGHDT, CDR2 YYEEEE. This CDR3 is built from 14 residues. V was shortened by 1 base and J by 3 bases, with 11 bases between the two germline ends.